This T cell receptor beta chain was sequenced for a study of OX40 agonist ivuxolimab in advanced cancers. On the study more broadly: Partial responses were achieved by three patients: one hepatocellular carcinoma, two cutaneous melanoma.

Per germline, CDR1 SGHRS and CDR2 YFSETQ. The V end was cut by 1 base, the J end by 4 bases, with 9 bases between. The CDR3 runs to 14 residues. The investigators sampled blood at baseline, at cycle 4 day 1, and at cycle 7 day 1. To note about this clone: No antigen is known for it.

Study outcomes and limitations: At 0.1-3.0 mg/kg, partial responders had clonal expansion among the lowest observed.

TCRdb keeps only in-frame clones here, not all; method: immunoSEQ multiplex PCR. This repertoire shows about 62,000 clones, approximately 80% found once; its top ten account for 2% to 3%. The genes are TRBV5-1 and TRBJ1-3, with D uncertain. Sequencing used CD4+ or CD8+ T cells sorted from blood, obtained in a trial of the OX40 agonist ivuxolimab. This TCR came from an adult with an advanced solid tumor such as melanoma, head and neck, liver or kidney cancer. The CDR3 DNA is TGCGCCAGCAGCTTGACGAGTAGGGGAAACACCATATATTTT. It encodes CASSLTSRGNTIYF.